This section outlines one T cell receptor beta chain sequence together with its context. The data originate from a study of shared clonotypes between healthy human individuals. Trimming at V came to 4 bases and at J to 5 bases, leaving 6 bases not matched to a gene. Germline V gene lookup returns CDR1 PRHDT and CDR2 FYEKMQ (reference sequence). The CDR3 length is 15 residues. Running of the assay took place at deep level. Per the study methods: Quality scores were absent from the junction-only immunoSEQ sequences, so filtering differed. Libraries were prepared by immunoSEQ multiplex PCR; TCRdb keeps only in-frame clonotypes and omits some of them. The D gene and trimming were derived from the DNA, and the V and J assignments and clone size from that table. The sample consists of roughly 500,000 clones, approximately 81% of them appearing once.

V is TRBV13 and J is TRBJ2-7; the match to TRBD2 covers 12 bases. The sequence was obtained from a woman in her forties in good health. Some clones in this sample may be carry-over from other donors' samples. Sequences were obtained from PBMCs. The CDR3 region is CASSSLTSGSNEQYF. For the CDR3, the DNA is TGTGCCAGCAGCTCCCTGACTAGCGGGAGTAACGAGCAGTACTTC. Based on the CDR3 plus reference TRBV13 and TRBJ2-7, the full variable domain is AAGVIQSPRHLIKEKRETATLKCYPIPRHDTVYWYQQGPGQDPQFLISFYEKMQSDKGSIPDRFSAQQFSDYHSELNMSSLELGDSALYFCASSSLTSGSNEQYFGPGTRLTVT.